Listed below are T cell receptor beta chains from one sample, sequenced in a study of cytomegalovirus exposure and HLA in healthy donors. The table came from immunoSEQ multiplex PCR; TCRdb's copy has only in-frame clones and leaves some out. The repertoire holds some 180,000 clones, roughly 87% seen once, with less than 0.3% in the top ten. Specimen: PBMCs. All receptors derive from a girl under two years old in good health and CMV-seronegative. The CDR3 runs from the conserved cysteine through the conserved F or W. Fields, in order: V gene, J gene, clone size, D gene, CDR3 DNA, CDR3 protein. The D gene is left open where the match is weak. Rows give clone size only sometimes, using once, few, many, or a class for an expanded clone.

v_gene: TRBV27
j_gene: TRBJ1-1
abundance: NA
d_gene: NA
CDR3nt: TGTGCCAGCAGTCGTGCCGACAGGAACACTGAAGCTTTCTTT
CDR3aa: CASSRADRNTEAFF

v_gene: TRBV19
j_gene: TRBJ2-7
abundance: NA
d_gene: TRBD2
CDR3nt: TGTGCCAGTAGTATTTCCGGGACTAGCGGGAGTTGGGAGCAGTACTTC
CDR3aa: CASSISGTSGSWEQYF

v_gene: TRBV2
j_gene: TRBJ1-3
abundance: NA
d_gene: TRBD1
CDR3nt: TGTGCCAGCCATCCTAACCGGGACAGGGACCTACTTTCTGGAAACACCATATATTTT
CDR3aa: CASHPNRDRDLLSGNTIYF

v_gene: TRBV7-9
j_gene: TRBJ1-1
abundance: few
d_gene: NA
CDR3nt: TGTGCCAGCAAGTCGACAGGGAACACTGAAGCTTTCTTT
CDR3aa: CASKSTGNTEAFF

v_gene: TRBV4-2
j_gene: TRBJ2-2
abundance: NA
d_gene: NA
CDR3nt: TGTGCCAGCAGCCAAGATCAAGGGGGGAGGGGCCGAGTAGCCGGGGAGCTGTTTTTT
CDR3aa: CASSQDQGGRGRVAGELFF

v_gene: TRBV9
j_gene: TRBJ2-1
abundance: NA
d_gene: NA
CDR3nt: TGTGCCAGCAGCGTAGGGGGCCCAAATGAGCAGTTCTTC
CDR3aa: CASSVGGPNEQFF

v_gene: TRBV5-6
j_gene: TRBJ1-3
abundance: NA
d_gene: NA
CDR3nt: TGTGCCAGCAGCTTGTTACAGCACAACCTCGGAAACACCATATATTTT
CDR3aa: CASSLLQHNLGNTIYF

v_gene: TRBV6-5
j_gene: TRBJ2-4
abundance: NA
d_gene: TRBD1
CDR3nt: TGTGCCAGCAGCCGAGGACAGGGGTTAAACATTCAGTACTTC
CDR3aa: CASSRGQGLNIQYF

v_gene: TRBV15
j_gene: TRBJ2-1
abundance: NA
d_gene: NA
CDR3nt: TGTGCCACCAGCAGAGTGGCAGGAGGTTACAATGAGCAGTTCTTC
CDR3aa: CATSRVAGGYNEQFF

v_gene: TRBV4-1
j_gene: TRBJ2-5
abundance: NA
d_gene: NA
CDR3nt: TGCGCCAGCAGCCAAGACCCGTATTTAGAGACCCAGTACTTC
CDR3aa: CASSQDPYLETQYF

v_gene: TRBV9
j_gene: TRBJ2-7
abundance: NA
d_gene: NA
CDR3nt: TGTGCCAGCGGGGAGGGGCAGGGGCCTGGGGAGCAGTACTTC
CDR3aa: CASGEGQGPGEQYF

v_gene: TRBV6-5
j_gene: TRBJ2-5
abundance: NA
d_gene: NA
CDR3nt: TGTGCCAGCAGTTACTCGACTGGACAAGAGACCCAGTACTTC
CDR3aa: CASSYSTGQETQYF

v_gene: TRBV5-1
j_gene: TRBJ1-6
abundance: NA
d_gene: NA
CDR3nt: TGCGCCAGCAGCTTCACTTGGGGCGCGCGGAATTCACCCCTCCACTTT
CDR3aa: CASSFTWGARNSPLHF

v_gene: TRBV7-9
j_gene: TRBJ2-1
abundance: NA
d_gene: TRBD2
CDR3nt: TGTGCCAGCAGCTTAAGGGGGACTAGTTACAATGAGCAGTTCTTC
CDR3aa: CASSLRGTSYNEQFF

v_gene: TRBV7-9
j_gene: TRBJ2-1
abundance: NA
d_gene: TRBD2
CDR3nt: TGTGCCAGCAGCGCGCCCCTAGCGGACTTCTACAATGAGCAGTTCTTC
CDR3aa: CASSAPLADFYNEQFF

v_gene: TRBV7-2
j_gene: TRBJ1-4
abundance: once
d_gene: NA
CDR3nt: TGTGCCAGCAGCCAGGGTCCTAATGAAAAACTGTTTTTT
CDR3aa: CASSQGPNEKLFF

v_gene: TRBV5-4
j_gene: TRBJ2-7
abundance: NA
d_gene: TRBD2
CDR3nt: TGTGCCAGCAGCCGGAGCGGGGGGCCCGCCTACGAGCAGTACTTC
CDR3aa: CASSRSGGPAYEQYF

v_gene: TRBV10-1
j_gene: TRBJ2-5
abundance: NA
d_gene: TRBD2
CDR3nt: TGCGCCAGCAGTGAGTCGCAAACAGGGGTAGAGCGGGAGGGCCGCGAGACCCAGTACTTC
CDR3aa: CASSESQTGVEREGRETQYF

v_gene: TRBV6-5
j_gene: TRBJ1-2
abundance: NA
d_gene: NA
CDR3nt: TGTGCCAGCAGTTACGGGGGCTTTTATGGCTACACCTTC
CDR3aa: CASSYGGFYGYTF

v_gene: TRBV5-1
j_gene: TRBJ2-7
abundance: NA
d_gene: TRBD2
CDR3nt: TGCGCCAGCAGCTTAGGACTAGCGGGGAGAAGCTCCTACGAGCAGTACTTC
CDR3aa: CASSLGLAGRSSYEQYF

v_gene: TRBV27
j_gene: TRBJ2-6
abundance: NA
d_gene: NA
CDR3nt: TGTGCCAGCAGTTCCGCCGGGACAGGGGCCAACGTCCTGACTTTC
CDR3aa: CASSSAGTGANVLTF

v_gene: TRBV2
j_gene: TRBJ1-2
abundance: NA
d_gene: NA
CDR3nt: TGTGCCAGCAGTAAGAACCACAGAGACTATGGCTACACCTTC
CDR3aa: CASSKNHRDYGYTF

v_gene: TRBV21-1
j_gene: TRBJ1-5
abundance: NA
d_gene: NA
CDR3nt: TGTGCCAGCAGCAAAAGCGGCGGGCCCAATCAGCCCCAGCATTTT
CDR3aa: CASSKSGGPNQPQHF

v_gene: TRBV30
j_gene: TRBJ2-3
abundance: NA
d_gene: NA
CDR3nt: TGTGCCTGGAGGTCGGGAAGAGGCACAGATACGCAGTATTTT
CDR3aa: CAWRSGRGTDTQYF

v_gene: TRBV4-2
j_gene: TRBJ2-1
abundance: NA
d_gene: NA
CDR3nt: TGTGCCAGCAGCCAACTAGCGAACTACAATGAGCAGTTCTTC
CDR3aa: CASSQLANYNEQFF

v_gene: TRBV4-1
j_gene: TRBJ2-4
abundance: NA
d_gene: TRBD2
CDR3nt: TGCGCCAGCAGCCAAGTGCTCGGGGGGAAAAACAAAAACATTCAGTACTTC
CDR3aa: CASSQVLGGKNKNIQYF

v_gene: TRBV5-4
j_gene: TRBJ2-7
abundance: NA
d_gene: NA
CDR3nt: TGTGCCAGCAGCGTCAAGGGGGGGGAACTCTACGAGCAGTACTTC
CDR3aa: CASSVKGGELYEQYF

v_gene: TRBV5-1
j_gene: TRBJ2-5
abundance: NA
d_gene: TRBD1
CDR3nt: TGCGCCAGCAGATTTATTGGGACAGGGGAAGAGACCCAGTACTTC
CDR3aa: CASRFIGTGEETQYF

v_gene: TRBV4-3
j_gene: TRBJ2-7
abundance: NA
d_gene: TRBD2
CDR3nt: TGCGCCAGCAGCCAAGATTTGAGGCGGGAGCGACTATCCTACGAGCAGTACTTC
CDR3aa: CASSQDLRRERLSYEQYF

v_gene: TRBV29-1
j_gene: TRBJ2-7
abundance: NA
d_gene: NA
CDR3nt: TGCAGCGTTCGGCAGGGGGGCGAGCAGTACTTC
CDR3aa: CSVRQGGEQYF

v_gene: TRBV29-1
j_gene: TRBJ2-7
abundance: NA
d_gene: TRBD2
CDR3nt: TGCAGCGTTCTCAGCGGGAGTCGCTGGGACGAGCAGTACTTC
CDR3aa: CSVLSGSRWDEQYF

v_gene: TRBV4-3
j_gene: TRBJ2-5
abundance: NA
d_gene: TRBD1
CDR3nt: TGCGCCAGCAGCCAGGTGGCAGGGGGATGGGAGACCCAGTACTTC
CDR3aa: CASSQVAGGWETQYF

v_gene: TRBV7-2
j_gene: TRBJ2-1
abundance: NA
d_gene: TRBD2
CDR3nt: TGTGCCAGCAGCCTCGGACTAGCGAGTAATGAGCAGTTCTTC
CDR3aa: CASSLGLASNEQFF

v_gene: TRBV2
j_gene: TRBJ2-5
abundance: NA
d_gene: NA
CDR3nt: TGTGCCAGCACTAAACTCGCGCATGAGGGCCCAGAGACCCAGTACTTC
CDR3aa: CASTKLAHEGPETQYF

v_gene: TRBV27
j_gene: TRBJ2-5
abundance: NA
d_gene: NA
CDR3nt: TGTGCCAGCAGTTTATGGGGGCAACAAGAGACCCAGTACTTC
CDR3aa: CASSLWGQQETQYF

v_gene: TRBV9
j_gene: TRBJ2-7
abundance: NA
d_gene: TRBD2
CDR3nt: TGTGCCAGCAGCCAAAGCGGGAGTTCCTACGAGCAGTACTTC
CDR3aa: CASSQSGSSYEQYF

v_gene: TRBV7-9
j_gene: TRBJ2-3
abundance: few
d_gene: TRBD2
CDR3nt: TGTGCCAGCAGCCCGGGGGGTTCAAGGGGAGGTCTGCGTACAGATACGCAGTATTTT
CDR3aa: CASSPGGSRGGLRTDTQYF

v_gene: TRBV4-1
j_gene: TRBJ2-7
abundance: NA
d_gene: NA
CDR3nt: TGCGCCAGCAGCCAAGCGGGCCTATTCCGGGGTTACGAGCAGTACTTC
CDR3aa: CASSQAGLFRGYEQYF

v_gene: TRBV23-1
j_gene: TRBJ2-2
abundance: NA
d_gene: NA
CDR3nt: TGCGCCAGCAGTCAATCTTTAGGGGCCAGACACGGGGAGCTGTTTTTT
CDR3aa: CASSQSLGARHGELFF

v_gene: TRBV10-3
j_gene: TRBJ2-3
abundance: NA
d_gene: TRBD2
CDR3nt: TGTGCCACCGGCGGGGGGCGAACAGATACGCAGTATTTT
CDR3aa: CATGGGRTDTQYF

v_gene: TRBV7-6
j_gene: TRBJ2-2
abundance: NA
d_gene: TRBD2
CDR3nt: TGTGCCAGCAGCCCCGGTCCGGGCCTTAGCGGGTTGAACACCGGGGAGCTGTTTTTT
CDR3aa: CASSPGPGLSGLNTGELFF

v_gene: TRBV1
j_gene: TRBJ2-5
abundance: NA
d_gene: NA
CDR3nt: TGCACCAGCAGCCCAATTTACCGTCGGCGGGAGACAATACCACAAGAGACCCAGTACTTC
CDR3aa: CTSSPIYRRRETIPQETQYF

v_gene: TRBV27
j_gene: TRBJ2-1
abundance: NA
d_gene: NA
CDR3nt: TGTGCCAGCAGAACCCAGGGGTCCCACAATGAGCAGTTCTTC
CDR3aa: CASRTQGSHNEQFF

v_gene: TRBV4-1
j_gene: TRBJ1-5
abundance: few
d_gene: NA
CDR3nt: TGCGCCAGCAGCCGAAAGGCGGGAATCGAAGCGCCCCAGCATTTT
CDR3aa: CASSRKAGIEAPQHF

v_gene: TRBV27
j_gene: TRBJ2-7
abundance: NA
d_gene: NA
CDR3nt: TGTGCCAGCGCCTTACTGCCCTACGAGCAGTACTTC
CDR3aa: CASALLPYEQYF

v_gene: TRBV7-9
j_gene: TRBJ2-7
abundance: NA
d_gene: TRBD1
CDR3nt: TGTGCCAGCAGCCCTAAGTCAGACAGGGGCCGAACCTACGAGCAGTACTTC
CDR3aa: CASSPKSDRGRTYEQYF

v_gene: TRBV21-1
j_gene: TRBJ2-5
abundance: NA
d_gene: NA
CDR3nt: TGTGCCAGCAACCCGGGACAGGGGGGGACCCAGTACTTC
CDR3aa: CASNPGQGGTQYF

v_gene: TRBV5-4
j_gene: TRBJ2-5
abundance: NA
d_gene: TRBD2
CDR3nt: TGTGCCAGCAGCCTGAAGCGGGAACGCCAAGAGACCCAGTACTTC
CDR3aa: CASSLKRERQETQYF

v_gene: TRBV30
j_gene: TRBJ1-2
abundance: NA
d_gene: TRBD1
CDR3nt: TGTGCCTGGAGTGGCCAGGGGGCACAGTATGGCTACACCTTC
CDR3aa: CAWSGQGAQYGYTF